Sequencing of this T cell receptor (beta chain) was carried out in a study of long-term antiretroviral therapy in people with HIV. Study results and caveats: Transplant donor controls retained higher diversity, though diversity increased after ART.

On this clone: Its antigen is as yet unknown.

The germline V gene has CDR1 LNHDA and CDR2 SQIVND (reference sequence). This CDR3 has 17 amino acids. After removal of 4 bases from V and 6 bases from J, the junction contained 13 bases not matched to a gene. At minimum, one pre-ART and two post-ART PBMC samples were obtained from each donor. Sequencing used immunoSEQ v3.0 at survey level. The target of sequencing was about 40,000-50,000 T-cell genomes per sample. Using immunoSEQ multiplex PCR, the repertoire was profiled, and TCRdb retains in-frame clones only, with some absent. The sample holds roughly 30,000 clones, around 80% seen once. The sample in question was unsorted PBMCs, obtained 2.7 to 2.9 years after starting antiretroviral therapy. The rearrangement links TRBV19 to TRBJ2-1; 9 bases are shared with TRBD1. This receptor was taken from a man aged 25-45 years with HIV. CDR3 coding DNA: TGTGCCAGTAGTACTCCCTTTGGGGACAGGGTGTCCAATGAGCAGTTCTTC. This codes for CASSTPFGDRVSNEQFF.